A selection of T cell receptor beta chains follows, all from one sample in a study of long-term antiretroviral therapy in people with HIV. TCRdb's copy holds only in-frame clones and misses some; the assay was immunoSEQ multiplex PCR. Of approximately 25,000 clones detected, 88% appear once; the ten largest clones hold roughly 5.3%. The sequencing used unsorted PBMCs, collected almost 4.6 years after starting antiretroviral therapy. The receptor set was obtained from a man aged 25 to 40 with HIV. The CDR3 runs from the conserved cysteine through the conserved F or W. The D gene is left open where the match is weak.

j_gene: TRBJ1-1; d_gene: -; v_gene: TRBV7-2; CDR3aa: CASSLARGDTEAFF; CDR3nt: TGTGCCAGCAGCTTAGCCAGGGGCGACACTGAAGCTTTCTTT
j_gene: TRBJ1-5; d_gene: -; v_gene: TRBV19; CDR3aa: CASSFDSNQPQHF; CDR3nt: TGTGCCAGTAGTTTCGATAGCAATCAGCCCCAGCATTTT
j_gene: TRBJ2-3; d_gene: -; v_gene: TRBV29-1; CDR3aa: CSVFVMDTQYF; CDR3nt: TGCAGCGTTTTTGTTATGGATACGCAGTATTTT
j_gene: TRBJ1-1; d_gene: -; v_gene: TRBV7-9; CDR3aa: CASSFIRGNTEAFF; CDR3nt: TGTGCCAGCAGCTTCATCAGGGGTAACACTGAAGCTTTCTTT
j_gene: TRBJ2-5; d_gene: TRBD2; v_gene: TRBV30; CDR3aa: CAWSVRGGKTQYF; CDR3nt: TGTGCCTGGAGTGTACGGGGGGGCAAGACCCAGTACTTC
j_gene: TRBJ2-3; d_gene: TRBD1; v_gene: TRBV4-3; CDR3aa: CASSQGLLQGRGADTQYF; CDR3nt: TGCGCCAGCAGCCAAGGCCTACTACAGGGGAGAGGGGCAGATACGCAGTATTTT
j_gene: TRBJ1-2; d_gene: -; v_gene: TRBV7-8; CDR3aa: CASGRTGPKRPYGYTF; CDR3nt: TGTGCCAGCGGACGAACCGGGCCAAAAAGACCCTATGGCTACACCTTC
j_gene: TRBJ2-7; d_gene: TRBD1; v_gene: TRBV6-5; CDR3aa: CASSYEGQGSDEQYF; CDR3nt: TGTGCCAGCAGTTACGAAGGACAGGGGTCAGACGAGCAGTACTTC
j_gene: TRBJ1-2; d_gene: -; v_gene: TRBV6-1; CDR3aa: CASSGTRGGYGYTF; CDR3nt: TGTGCCAGCAGTGGTACCAGGGGAGGATATGGCTACACCTTC
j_gene: TRBJ1-6; d_gene: -; v_gene: TRBV27; CDR3aa: CASRLSSYNSPLHF; CDR3nt: TGTGCCAGCAGACTCAGCTCCTATAATTCACCCCTCCACTTT
j_gene: TRBJ2-7; d_gene: -; v_gene: TRBV7-2; CDR3aa: CASSPRDWEQYF; CDR3nt: TGTGCCAGCAGCCCCCGGGACTGGGAACAGTACTTC